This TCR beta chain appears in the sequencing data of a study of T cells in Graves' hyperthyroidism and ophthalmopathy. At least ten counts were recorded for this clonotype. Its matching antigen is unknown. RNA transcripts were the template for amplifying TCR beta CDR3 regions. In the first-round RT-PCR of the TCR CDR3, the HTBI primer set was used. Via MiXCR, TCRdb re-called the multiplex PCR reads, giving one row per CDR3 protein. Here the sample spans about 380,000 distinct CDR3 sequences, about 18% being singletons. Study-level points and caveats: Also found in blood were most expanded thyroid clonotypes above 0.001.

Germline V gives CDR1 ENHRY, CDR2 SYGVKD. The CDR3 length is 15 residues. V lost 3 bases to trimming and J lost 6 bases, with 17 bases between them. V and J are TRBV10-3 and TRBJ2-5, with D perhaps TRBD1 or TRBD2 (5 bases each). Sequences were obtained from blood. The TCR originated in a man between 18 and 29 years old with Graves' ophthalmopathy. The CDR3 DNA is TGTGCCATCAGTGAAGAGGGGCTCGTTGGGCAGACCCAGTACTTC. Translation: CAISEEGLVGQTQYF.